The 8 T cell receptor beta chains reported below all come from one sample, sequenced in a study of T cell responses to AZD1222 COVID-19 vaccine (TCRdb year 2021). Read against the paper, the sample's time point label means: baseline before first vaccination. The treatment or condition label here, explained by the study, means: meningococcal conjugate vaccine given as trial control. The library was built by means of the immunoSEQ multiplex PCR assay. The table comes from immuneACCESS by way of TCRdb, which keeps in-frame sequences with V and J called. Part of the clones is missing from these tables; in studies checked, under half for an unresolved V gene and the rest for unknown reasons. In all, the sample holds tens of thousands of clones, and 85% to 95% of those were seen once. The top ten clonotypes cover 4.5% of the sample. Specimen: peripheral blood, collected on day 0 of MenACWY control vaccination. Receptors originate from an adult in good health.

The gene calls are TRBV12-3 or TRBV12-4 and TRBJ1-2, with unresolved D. The CDR3 has 12 residues. V lost 2 bases, J lost 4 bases, and 5 bases lay in between. The CDR3 protein is CASSLSSYGYTF. CDR3 nucleotides: TGTGCCAGCAGTTTAAGCAGCTATGGCTACACCTTC.

Worth noting for this clone: Other nucleotide sequences from this sample produce the same CDR3. The chain employs TRBV7-8 and TRBJ2-3; TRBD1 or TRBD2 may be the D gene (5 bases each). CDR3 length: 14 residues. The V and J ends lost 1 base and 5 bases respectively, with 10 bases between them. CDR1 is SGHVS and CDR2 is FQNEAQ in the germline V gene. CDR3: CASSLGGVVDTQYF. For the CDR3, the DNA is TGTGCCAGCAGCTTAGGAGGGGTGGTAGATACGCAGTATTTT.

This chain joins TRBV5-1 and TRBJ1-3; D is uncertain. V was shortened by 0 bases and J by 3 bases, with 7 bases between the two germline ends. This CDR3 comprises 14 residues. Germline assignment: CDR1 SGHRS and CDR2 YFSETQ. The CDR3: CASSLANFGNTIYF. Here the CDR3 DNA reads TGCGCCAGCAGCTTGGCTAATTTTGGAAACACCATATATTTT.

This clone has just one count. This chain uses TRBV27 with TRBJ2-2; no firm D call. The V end was cut by 1 base, the J end by 2 bases, with 5 bases between. The CDR3 extends over 14 amino acids. Germline-derived CDR1 and CDR2 are MNHEY and SMNVEV (reference sequence). CDR3 nucleotides: TGTGCCAGCAGTTTATACGCCAACACCGGGGAGCTGTTTTTT. Protein: CASSLYANTGELFF.

The CDR3 spells CASSPLRSNEQFF. In nucleotides, the CDR3 is TGTGCCAGCAGTCCCCTACGTTCGAATGAGCAGTTCTTC. The gene calls are TRBV6-6 and TRBJ2-1; D gene unclear. V lost 5 bases to trimming and J lost 7 bases, with 12 bases between them. CDR1 and CDR2 (germline): MNHNY, SVGAGI (reference sequence). This CDR3 has 13 residues.

V is TRBV18 and J is TRBJ2-5; D is possibly TRBD1 (5 bases). V lost 3 bases and J 5 bases, leaving 7 bases between the germline ends. Germline V gene lookup returns CDR1 KGHSH and CDR2 LQKENI. This CDR3 comprises 12 residues. As DNA, the CDR3 is TGTGCCAGCTCACCGTCAGGGGAGACCCAGTACTTC. Encoded protein: CASSPSGETQYF.

V gene TRBV30 combines with J gene TRBJ2-1; TRBD2 matches at 12 bases. Germline V CDR1 and CDR2: GTSNPN, SVGIG (reference sequence). V lost 0 bases, J lost 9 bases, and 6 bases stayed unmatched. The CDR3 runs to 15 residues. The CDR3 bases are TGTGCCTGGAGTGTGGCTAGCGGGAGGGGGGGTGAGCAGTTCTTC. As protein: CAWSVASGRGGEQFF.

This rearrangement joins TRBV28 to TRBJ1-5; D gene unclear. The CDR3 sequence is 13 residues long. The V gene's germline CDR1 is MDHEN and CDR2 SYDVKM. Between the trimmed V and J ends, which lost 3 bases and 1 base, there was a span of 4 bases. CDR3 protein: CASSFLSNQPQHF. The CDR3 nucleotides read TGTGCCAGCAGTTTTCTCAGCAATCAGCCCCAGCATTTT.